This TCR beta chain appears in the sequencing data of a study of shared clonotypes between healthy human individuals. About the research overall: The study used three CD4 naive, three CD4 memory, two CD8 naive and one CD8 memory plate per donor. General study points: The sampled material consisted only of blood, and tissue repertoires are likely to differ.

Some clones are missing from TCRdb's copy, which holds only in-frame ones; the method was immunoSEQ multiplex PCR. This sample has about 1,500,000 clones, with approximately 96% found just once. Points on this clone: What it recognizes is unknown.

CDR3 size: 14 residues. Trimming took 4 bases from V and 6 from J; bases not matched to a gene: 8. Looked up from germline, CDR1 is SQVTM and CDR2 is ANQGSEA. All of the donors resided in Nashville, Tennessee, and each was a Caucasian adult. The investigators split CD4+ cells into a CD45RA+ naive subset and a CD45RA-negative memory subset. The sequence came from a man in his thirties or forties in good health. What was sequenced was naive CD4+ T cells sorted from blood. The sample's subset: CD45RA+ positively selected. This chain uses TRBV29-1 with TRBJ2-5, with TRBD2 matching over 10 bases. The DNA for the CDR3 is TGCAGCGTTGCCAGCGGGAGGGCCACGAAGACCCAGTACTTC. Protein product: CSVASGRATKTQYF.